These 9 T cell receptor beta chains came from one sample sequenced in a study of T cell responses to AZD1222 COVID-19 vaccine. Measured with immunoSEQ multiplex PCR; TCRdb has only the in-frame clones, and not every one. This repertoire shows approximately 180,000 clones, over 80% found once; its top ten account for under 8%. The sample here was peripheral blood, taken on day 0 of AZD1222 vaccination. These receptors all come from an adult in good health.

The chain uses TRBV28 and TRBJ2-7; possible D gene TRBD1, 6 bases. Germline V gene lookup returns CDR1 MDHEN and CDR2 SYDVKM. This CDR3 comprises 15 residues. V was cut by 5 bases and J by 1 base, with 15 bases left in between. For the CDR3, the DNA is TGTGCCAGCAGTCCCCCTCGGACAGATTCCTACGAGCAGTACTTC. Translating gives CASSPPRTDSYEQYF.

The chain uses TRBV3-1 (or the pseudogene TRBV3-2) and TRBJ2-7; D uncertain. The CDR3 length is 14 residues. Trimming cost V 3 bases and J 3 bases, with 12 bases left between them. Germline V gives CDR1 LGHDT, CDR2 YNNKEL (reference sequence). The CDR3 loop is CASSQWGSGYEQYF. In DNA, the CDR3 is TGTGCCAGCAGCCAGTGGGGATCCGGCTACGAGCAGTACTTC.

This clone was seen only once. The V call is TRBV3-1 (or the pseudogene TRBV3-2), the J call TRBJ1-3; D gene unclear. Trimming left V 2 bases short and J 2 bases short, with 10 bases between. Germline CDR1 and CDR2: LGHDT and YNNKEL (reference sequence). CDR3 length: 15 amino acids. CDR3: CASSQLREAGNTIYF. In nucleotides, the CDR3 is TGTGCCAGCAGCCAATTAAGGGAGGCTGGAAACACCATATATTTT.

J is TRBJ1-5 and V is TRBV30; D is perhaps TRBD1 (5 bases). The CDR3 loop spans 16 amino acids. Germline CDR1 reads GTSNPN; CDR2 reads SVGIG (reference sequence). V was clipped by 2 bases and J by 7 bases, with 21 bases between them. CDR3 region: CAWSPNPQGGRQPQHF. CDR3 sequence (DNA): TGTGCCTGGAGTCCCAATCCGCAGGGTGGCCGACAGCCCCAGCATTTT.

This clone was detected once. The gene calls are TRBV14 and TRBJ2-4; 11 bases line up with TRBD2. The germline V gene has CDR1 SGHDN and CDR2 FVKESK. The V segment lost 1 base and the J segment 0 bases; nucleotides outside the gene matches: 8. The CDR3 is 19 amino acids. The CDR3 DNA reads as TGTGCCAGCAGCCAAGCCACACTAGCGGGAGCTCTAGCCAAAAACATTCAGTACTTC. Translating gives CASSQATLAGALAKNIQYF.

The CDR3: CASSSGTSGEQYF. CDR3 DNA: TGTGCCAGCAGTTCGGGGACCTCCGGCGAGCAGTACTTC. This sequence joins TRBV6-2 or TRBV6-3 and TRBJ2-7; D may match TRBD1 or TRBD2 (5 bases each). The length of the CDR3 is 13 residues. The V end was cut by 4 bases, the J end by 6 bases, with 13 bases between. The V gene's germline CDR1 is MNHEY and CDR2 SVGEGT.

Comments on this clone: The junction departs from the called germline gene at one end, perhaps through a read error. The V and J genes are TRBV5-4 and TRBJ1-2; D perhaps matches TRBD1 (5 bases). The germline V gene has CDR1 SGHNT and CDR2 YYREEE (reference sequence). The CDR3 is 12 residues long. The CDR3 here is CASSLGVGGYTF. CDR3 DNA: TGTGCCAGCAGTTTGGGGGTAGGGGGCTACACCTTC.

The V call is TRBV7-8, the J call TRBJ1-5; maybe TRBD1 (5 bases). CDR3 length: 19 residues. Deletions cut 4 bases from V and 0 bases from J, with 22 bases between. The germline V gene has CDR1 SGHVS and CDR2 FQNEAQ. The CDR3 DNA follows: TGTGCCAGCAGCTCCAAGGACGGGGGAACCTTCTATAGCAATCAGCCCCAGCATTTT. Translation: CASSSKDGGTFYSNQPQHF.

This clone was counted only a few times. The V call is TRBV5-1, the J call TRBJ2-5; TRBD2 aligns across 8 bases. The V gene's germline CDR1 is SGHRS and CDR2 YFSETQ. V was pared by 2 bases and J by 2 bases, with 5 bases of the junction left unmatched. The CDR3 is made up of 15 amino acids. CDR3 residues: CASSLAGEYQETQYF. CDR3 bases: TGCGCCAGCAGCTTAGCGGGAGAGTATCAAGAGACCCAGTACTTC. The variable domain in full, with the rest retrieved from reference TRBV5-1 and TRBJ2-5, is KAGVTQTPRYLIKTRGQQVTLSCSPISGHRSVSWYQQTPGQGLQFLFEYFSETQRNKGNFPGRFSGRQFSNSRSEMNVSTLELGDSALYLCASSLAGEYQETQYFGPGTRLLVL.